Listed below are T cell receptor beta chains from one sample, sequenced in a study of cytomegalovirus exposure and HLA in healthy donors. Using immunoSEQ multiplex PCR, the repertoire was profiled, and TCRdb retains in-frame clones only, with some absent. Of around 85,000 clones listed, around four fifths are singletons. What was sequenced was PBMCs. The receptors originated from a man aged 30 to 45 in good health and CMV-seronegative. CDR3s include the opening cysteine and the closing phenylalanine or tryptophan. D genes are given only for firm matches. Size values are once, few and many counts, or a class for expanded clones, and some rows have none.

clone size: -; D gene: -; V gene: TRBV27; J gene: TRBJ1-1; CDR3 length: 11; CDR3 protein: CASSNRQEAFF; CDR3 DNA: TGTGCCAGCAGTAATCGACAGGAAGCTTTCTTT
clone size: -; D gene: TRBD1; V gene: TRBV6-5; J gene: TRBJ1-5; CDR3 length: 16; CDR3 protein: CASSSVTGALNQPQHF; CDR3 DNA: TGTGCCAGCAGTTCAGTGACAGGGGCCCTCAATCAGCCCCAGCATTTT
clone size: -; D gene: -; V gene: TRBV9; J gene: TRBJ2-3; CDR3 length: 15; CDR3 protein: CASSVGSGGTDTQYF; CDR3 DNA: TGTGCCAGCAGCGTAGGGTCGGGGGGCACAGATACGCAGTATTTT
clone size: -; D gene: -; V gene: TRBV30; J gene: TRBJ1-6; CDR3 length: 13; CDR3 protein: CAWLGQLNSPLHF; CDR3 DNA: TGTGCCTGGCTTGGACAGTTAAATTCACCCCTCCACTTT
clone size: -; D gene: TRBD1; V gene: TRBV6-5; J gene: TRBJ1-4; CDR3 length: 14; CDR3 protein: CASSSTGTNEKLFF; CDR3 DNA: TGTGCCAGCAGTTCGACAGGGACTAATGAAAAACTGTTTTTT
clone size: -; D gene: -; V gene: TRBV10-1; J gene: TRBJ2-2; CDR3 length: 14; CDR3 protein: CASSDNSYTGELFF; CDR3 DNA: TGCGCCAGCAGTGACAACAGCTACACCGGGGAGCTGTTTTTT
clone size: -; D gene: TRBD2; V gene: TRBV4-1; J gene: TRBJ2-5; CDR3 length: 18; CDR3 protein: CASSPLAGGTKKQETQYF; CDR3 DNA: TGCGCCAGCAGCCCCTTAGCGGGGGGGACAAAAAAACAAGAGACCCAGTACTTC
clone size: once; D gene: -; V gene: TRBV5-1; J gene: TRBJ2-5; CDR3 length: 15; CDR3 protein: CASSFSGTMGETQYF; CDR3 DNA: TGCGCCAGCAGCTTCTCCGGGACAATGGGAGAGACCCAGTACTTC
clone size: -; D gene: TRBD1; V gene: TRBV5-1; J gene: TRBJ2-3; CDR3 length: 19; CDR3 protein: CASSSPSPGGGGVSDTQYF; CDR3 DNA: TGCGCCAGCAGCTCCCCGTCCCCAGGGGGCGGTGGGGTATCGGATACGCAGTATTTT
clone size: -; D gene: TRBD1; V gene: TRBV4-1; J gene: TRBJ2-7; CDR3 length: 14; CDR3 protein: CASSQQDRSDEQYF; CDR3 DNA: TGCGCCAGCAGCCAACAGGACAGGTCGGACGAGCAGTACTTC
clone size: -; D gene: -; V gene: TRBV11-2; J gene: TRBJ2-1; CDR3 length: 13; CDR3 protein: CATRRGRNNEQFF; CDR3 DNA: TGTGCCACCAGGCGGGGCAGGAACAATGAGCAGTTCTTC
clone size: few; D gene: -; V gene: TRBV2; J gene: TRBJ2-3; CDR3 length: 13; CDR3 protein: CASWDWLTDTQYF; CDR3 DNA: TGTGCCAGCTGGGACTGGCTCACAGATACGCAGTATTTT
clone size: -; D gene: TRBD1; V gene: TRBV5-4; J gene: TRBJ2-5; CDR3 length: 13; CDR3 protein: CASSPDREGTQYF; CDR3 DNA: TGTGCCAGCAGCCCGGACAGGGAAGGGACCCAGTACTTC
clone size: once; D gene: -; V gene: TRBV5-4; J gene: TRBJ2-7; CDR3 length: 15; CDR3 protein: CASSAAALAPYEQYF; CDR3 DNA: TGTGCCAGCAGCGCCGCCGCGCTAGCTCCCTACGAGCAGTACTTC
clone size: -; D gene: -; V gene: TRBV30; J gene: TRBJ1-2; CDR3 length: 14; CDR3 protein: CAWGEVNTFYGYTF; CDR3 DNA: TGTGCCTGGGGAGAAGTAAATACTTTTTATGGCTACACCTTC
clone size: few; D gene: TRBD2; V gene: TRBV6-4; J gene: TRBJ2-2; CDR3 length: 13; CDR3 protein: CASSGTSTGELFF; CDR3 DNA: TGTGCCAGCAGTGGGACTAGCACCGGGGAGCTGTTTTTT
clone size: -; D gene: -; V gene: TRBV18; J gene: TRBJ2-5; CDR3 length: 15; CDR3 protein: CASSPGPGAGETQYF; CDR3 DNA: TGTGCCAGCTCACCGGGCCCCGGTGCAGGAGAGACCCAGTACTTC
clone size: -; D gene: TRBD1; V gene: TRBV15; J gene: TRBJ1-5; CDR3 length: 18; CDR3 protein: CATSGYRTRTGSNQPQHF; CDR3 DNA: TGTGCCACCAGCGGCTACCGGACTAGGACAGGGTCTAATCAGCCCCAGCATTTT
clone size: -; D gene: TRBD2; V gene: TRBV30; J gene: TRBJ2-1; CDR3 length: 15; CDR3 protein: CAWSPMTSGRDEQFF; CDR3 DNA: TGTGCCTGGAGTCCAATGACTAGCGGGAGGGATGAGCAGTTCTTC
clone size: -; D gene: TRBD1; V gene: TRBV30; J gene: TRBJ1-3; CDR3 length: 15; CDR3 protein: CAWSTGQGFGNTIYF; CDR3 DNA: TGTGCCTGGAGTACGGGACAGGGGTTTGGAAACACCATATATTTT
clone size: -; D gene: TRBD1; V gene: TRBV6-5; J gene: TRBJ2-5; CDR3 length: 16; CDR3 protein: CASSYGMTGAQETQYF; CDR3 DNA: TGTGCCAGCAGTTACGGTATGACAGGGGCGCAAGAGACCCAGTACTTC
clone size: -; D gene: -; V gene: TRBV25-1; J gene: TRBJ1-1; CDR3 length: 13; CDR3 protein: CASNRGGGTEAFF; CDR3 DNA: TGTGCCAGCAACCGAGGGGGTGGGACTGAAGCTTTCTTT
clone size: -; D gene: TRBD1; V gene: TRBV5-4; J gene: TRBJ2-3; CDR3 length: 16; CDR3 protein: CASSLRQGARRDTQYF; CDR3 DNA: TGTGCCAGCAGCTTACGACAGGGGGCGCGTAGAGATACGCAGTATTTT
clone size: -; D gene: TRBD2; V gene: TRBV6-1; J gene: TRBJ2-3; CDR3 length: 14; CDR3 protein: CASSSGRDTDTQYF; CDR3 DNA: TGTGCCAGCAGTAGCGGGAGGGATACAGATACGCAGTATTTT
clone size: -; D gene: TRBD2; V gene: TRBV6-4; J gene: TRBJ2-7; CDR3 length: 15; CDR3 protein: CASSPSGGGYHEQYF; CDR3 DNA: TGTGCCAGCAGTCCCTCGGGAGGGGGTTACCACGAGCAGTACTTC
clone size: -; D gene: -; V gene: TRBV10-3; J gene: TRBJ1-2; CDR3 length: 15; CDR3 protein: CAISESWGQGYGYTF; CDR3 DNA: TGTGCCATCAGTGAGAGCTGGGGGCAGGGGTATGGCTACACCTTC
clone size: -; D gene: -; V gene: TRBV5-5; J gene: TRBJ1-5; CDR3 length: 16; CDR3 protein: CASSFRDTYSNQPQHF; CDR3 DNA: TGTGCCAGCAGCTTTAGGGACACTTATAGCAATCAGCCCCAGCATTTT
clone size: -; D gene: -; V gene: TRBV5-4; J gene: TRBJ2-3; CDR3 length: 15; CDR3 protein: CASSTADFSTDTQYF; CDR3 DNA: TGTGCCAGCAGTACAGCTGATTTTAGCACAGATACGCAGTATTTT
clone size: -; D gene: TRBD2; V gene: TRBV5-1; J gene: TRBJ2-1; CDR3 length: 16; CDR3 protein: CASSFARLAGFGEQFF; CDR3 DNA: TGCGCCAGCAGCTTTGCACGACTAGCGGGATTCGGTGAGCAGTTCTTC
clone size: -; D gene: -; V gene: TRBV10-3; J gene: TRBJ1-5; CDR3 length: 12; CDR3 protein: CATREGNQPQHF; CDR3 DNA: TGTGCCACCCGAGAGGGCAATCAGCCCCAGCATTTT
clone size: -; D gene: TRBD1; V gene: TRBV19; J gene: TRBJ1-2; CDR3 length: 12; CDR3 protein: CASRGQGYGYTF; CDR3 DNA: TGTGCCAGTAGGGGACAGGGGTATGGCTACACCTTC
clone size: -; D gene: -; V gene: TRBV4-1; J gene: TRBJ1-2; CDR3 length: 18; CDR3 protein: CASSQPIRQTLGNYGYTF; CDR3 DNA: TGCGCCAGCAGCCAACCGATCAGACAGACGCTCGGTAACTATGGCTACACCTTC
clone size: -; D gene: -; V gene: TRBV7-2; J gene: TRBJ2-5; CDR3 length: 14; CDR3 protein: CASSFGGPQETQYF; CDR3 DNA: TGTGCCAGCAGCTTTGGAGGGCCCCAAGAGACCCAGTACTTC
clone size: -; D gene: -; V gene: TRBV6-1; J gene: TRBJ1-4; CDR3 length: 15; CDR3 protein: CASSRPPGANEKLFF; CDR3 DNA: TGTGCCAGCAGTAGACCCCCGGGGGCTAATGAAAAACTGTTTTTT
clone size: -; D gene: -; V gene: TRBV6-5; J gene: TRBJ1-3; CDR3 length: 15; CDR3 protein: CASSYQAISGNTIYF; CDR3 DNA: TGTGCCAGCAGTTATCAGGCCATCTCTGGAAACACCATATATTTT
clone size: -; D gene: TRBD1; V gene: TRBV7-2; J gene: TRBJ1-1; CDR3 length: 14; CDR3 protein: CASSFTGGFTEAFF; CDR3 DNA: TGTGCCAGCAGCTTCACAGGGGGCTTCACTGAAGCTTTCTTT
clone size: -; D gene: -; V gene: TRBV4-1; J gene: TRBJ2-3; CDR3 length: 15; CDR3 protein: CASSPWTFSTDTQYF; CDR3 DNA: TGCGCCAGCAGCCCTTGGACATTTAGCACAGATACGCAGTATTTT
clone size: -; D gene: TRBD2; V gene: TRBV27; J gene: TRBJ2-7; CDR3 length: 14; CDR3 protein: CASTTSGRFYEQYF; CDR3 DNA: TGTGCCAGCACCACTAGCGGGAGATTTTACGAGCAGTACTTC
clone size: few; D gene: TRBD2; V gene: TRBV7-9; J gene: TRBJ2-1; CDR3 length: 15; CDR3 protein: CASSSRATSVAEQFF; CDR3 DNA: TGTGCCAGCAGCTCAAGGGCGACTAGCGTCGCTGAGCAGTTCTTC
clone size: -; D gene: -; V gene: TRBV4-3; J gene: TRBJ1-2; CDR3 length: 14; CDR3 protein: CASRMDRTNYGYTF; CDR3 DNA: TGCGCCAGCAGGATGGACAGAACCAACTATGGCTACACCTTC
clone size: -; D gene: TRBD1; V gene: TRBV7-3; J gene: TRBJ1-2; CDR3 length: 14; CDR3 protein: CASSSADRAYGYTF; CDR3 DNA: TGTGCCAGCAGCTCGGCCGACAGGGCGTATGGCTACACCTTC
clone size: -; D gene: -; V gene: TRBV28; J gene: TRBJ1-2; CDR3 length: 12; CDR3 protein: CASSRDTYGYTF; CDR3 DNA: TGTGCCAGCAGTCGCGATACCTATGGCTACACCTTC
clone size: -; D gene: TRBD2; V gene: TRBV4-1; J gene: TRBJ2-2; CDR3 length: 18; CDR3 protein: CASSQDTSGGRNTGELFF; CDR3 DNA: TGCGCCAGCAGCCAAGATACTAGCGGGGGGAGAAACACCGGGGAGCTGTTTTTT
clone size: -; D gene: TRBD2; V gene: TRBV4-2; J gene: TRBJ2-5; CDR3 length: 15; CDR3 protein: CASSSLAGTRETQYF; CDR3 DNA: TGTGCCAGCAGCTCGTTAGCGGGGACGCGGGAGACCCAGTACTTC
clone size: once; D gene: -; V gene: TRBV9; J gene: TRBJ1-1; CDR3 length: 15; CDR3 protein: CASSVIIGSNTEAFF; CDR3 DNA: TGTGCCAGCAGCGTGATTATCGGGAGCAACACTGAAGCTTTCTTT
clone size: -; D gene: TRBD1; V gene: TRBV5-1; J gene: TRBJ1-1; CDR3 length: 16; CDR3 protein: CASSPGTGGVNTEAFF; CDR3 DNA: TGCGCCAGCAGCCCCGGGACAGGGGGCGTGAACACTGAAGCTTTCTTT